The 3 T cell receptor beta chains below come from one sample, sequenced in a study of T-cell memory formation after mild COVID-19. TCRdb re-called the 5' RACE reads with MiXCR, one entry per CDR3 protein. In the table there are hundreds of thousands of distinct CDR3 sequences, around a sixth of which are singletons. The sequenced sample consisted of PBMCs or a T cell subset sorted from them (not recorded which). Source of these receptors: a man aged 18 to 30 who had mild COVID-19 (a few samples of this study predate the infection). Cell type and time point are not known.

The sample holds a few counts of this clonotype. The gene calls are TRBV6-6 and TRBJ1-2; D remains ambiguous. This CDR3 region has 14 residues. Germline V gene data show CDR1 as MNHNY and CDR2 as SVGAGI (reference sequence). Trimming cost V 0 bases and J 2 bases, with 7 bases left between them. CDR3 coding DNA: TGTGCCAGCAGTTACTCGAACGGCAACTATGGCTACACCTTC. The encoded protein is CASSYSNGNYGYTF.

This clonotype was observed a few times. The DNA for the CDR3 is TGCAGTGTAGAGGGACCAAATGAAAAACTGTTTTTT. Encoded protein: CSVEGPNEKLFF. This sequence joins TRBV20-1 and TRBJ1-4, with D tentatively TRBD1 (5 bases). This CDR3 is 12 amino acids long. Germline lookup yields CDR1 DFQATT and CDR2 SNEGSKA (reference sequence). With 7 bases removed from V and 5 bases from J, the gap between germline ends came to 11 bases.

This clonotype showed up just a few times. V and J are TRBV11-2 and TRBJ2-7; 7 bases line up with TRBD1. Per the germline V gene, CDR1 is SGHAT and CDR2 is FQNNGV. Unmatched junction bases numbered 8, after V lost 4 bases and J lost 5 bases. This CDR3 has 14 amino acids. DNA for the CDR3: TGTGCCAGCAGCTCGACAGGGAATCGGCACGAGCAGTACTTC. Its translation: CASSSTGNRHEQYF. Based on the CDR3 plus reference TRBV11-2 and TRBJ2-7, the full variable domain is EAGVAQSPRYKIIEKRQSVAFWCNPISGHATLYWYQQILGQGPKLLIQFQNNGVVDDSQLPKDRFSAERLKGVDSTLKIQPAKLEDSAVYLCASSSTGNRHEQYFGPGTRLTVT.